Following are 18 T cell receptor beta chains from one sample sequenced in a study of shared clonotypes between healthy human individuals. Clones were read by immunoSEQ multiplex PCR, and TCRdb kept only the in-frame ones, dropping some. The sample carries some 510,000 clones, less than 85% recorded once. Sequencing was performed on PBMCs. The receptors stem from a woman aged 40-49 years in good health. Some clones in this sample may be carry-over from other donors' samples.

The chain combines TRBV21-1 with TRBJ2-5; the table assigns TRBD1, which was not confirmed against the DNA. TRBV21-1 is assigned pseudogene status. The CDR3 is 20 residues long. CDR3 protein: CASSKVRGLREDPRGETQYF. The CDR3 coding sequence is TGTGCCAGCAGCAAAGTAAGGGGGCTAAGGGAGGACCCAAGGGGGGAGACCCAGTACTTC.

The rearrangement joins TRBV2 to TRBJ2-5; TRBD2 matches 7 bases. This CDR3 has 14 residues. Trimming cost V 6 bases and J 3 bases; bases outside gene matches: 7. The V gene's germline CDR1 is SNHLY and CDR2 FYNNEI. CDR3 coding DNA: TGTGCCAGCAGAGCGGGGCTAGCGAAAGAGACCCAGTACTTC. Encoded protein: CASRAGLAKETQYF.

To note about this clone: A much larger clone differs by one base, so this may be a read error. The V gene is TRBV7-6, the J gene TRBJ1-1; perhaps TRBD1 as D (5 bases). The ends were cut back, 6 bases at V and 2 bases at J, with 7 bases in the middle. From germline, CDR1 is SGHVS and CDR2 FNYEAQ. This CDR3 contains 12 residues. The CDR3 reads CASRGPNTEAFF. The DNA for the CDR3 is TGTGCCAGCAGGGGGCCCAACACTGAAGCTTTCTTT.

The sample holds many counts of this clone. This rearrangement joins TRBV7-8 to TRBJ1-3; D gene uncertain. This CDR3 is 18 amino acids long. CDR1 SGHVS and CDR2 FQNEAQ come from the germline V gene. V dropped 4 bases and J dropped 0 bases, with 19 bases sitting between them. This CDR3 is CASSSRTRGGSSGNTIYF. DNA for the CDR3: TGTGCCAGCAGCTCCAGGACTAGAGGCGGAAGCTCTGGAAACACCATATATTTT.

The J gene is TRBJ2-3, the V gene TRBV7-6; D gene ambiguous. There are 12 residues in the CDR3. Germline V gene sequence: CDR1 SGHVS, CDR2 FNYEAQ. Trimming removed 6 bases from V and 1 base from J, with 5 bases in between. CDR3: CASSPGTDTQYF. CDR3 coding DNA: TGTGCCAGCAGTCCCGGCACAGATACGCAGTATTTT.

The chain employs TRBV7-3 and TRBJ2-1; 7 nucleotides line up with TRBD2. CDR1 is SGHTA, CDR2 FQGTGA, per germline. The CDR3 has 15 amino acids. Trimming took 0 bases from V and 7 from J; bases not matched to a gene: 6. CDR3: CASSLTAGRGNEQFF. The CDR3 region has the DNA TGTGCCAGCAGCTTAACTGCAGGGAGGGGAAATGAGCAGTTCTTC.

The V and J genes are TRBV5-1 and TRBJ2-1; 9 nucleotides align to TRBD2. CDR1 SGHRS and CDR2 YFSETQ come from the germline V gene. The V and J ends lost 4 bases and 4 bases, in that order; junction bases with no gene match: 6. There are 15 residues in the CDR3. The CDR3 protein is CASSPSSGVYNEQFF. The CDR3 bases are TGCGCCAGCAGCCCTTCTAGCGGGGTTTACAATGAGCAGTTCTTC.

The V call is TRBV5-6, the J call TRBJ2-5; D is unresolved. Germline V gives CDR1 SGHDT, CDR2 YYEEEE. This CDR3 region has 13 residues. Trimming removed 0 bases at V and 3 bases at J, with 6 bases between. The CDR3 here is CASSLVVEETQYF. DNA for the CDR3: TGTGCCAGCAGCTTGGTTGTGGAAGAGACCCAGTACTTC.

This chain links TRBV6-1 with TRBJ1-5, with 7 positions matching TRBD1. Germline CDR1 MNHNS, CDR2 SASEGT. Trimming removed 6 bases from V and 0 bases from J; junction bases left unmatched: 5. This CDR3 contains 15 residues. CDR3 coding DNA: TGTGCCAGCAGACCCGACAGGGTTAGCAATCAGCCCCAGCATTTT. This codes for CASRPDRVSNQPQHF.

The chain uses TRBV6-6 and TRBJ2-7, with 9 bases that match TRBD1. The CDR3 extends over 14 amino acids. After removal of 7 bases from V and 0 bases from J, the junction contained 4 bases not matched to a gene. Germline CDR1 reads MNHNY; CDR2 reads SVGAGI (reference sequence). CDR3 DNA sequence: TGTGCCAGCAAACAGGGACAGGGCTCCTACGAGCAGTACTTC. This sequence encodes CASKQGQGSYEQYF.

V usage is TRBV18 and J usage is TRBJ2-3; 10 nucleotides align to TRBD2. J was trimmed by 2 bases and V by 4 bases; bases with no gene match: 3. CDR3 length: 15 residues. The V gene's germline CDR1 is KGHSH and CDR2 LQKENI. The CDR3 is CASSRLAGDTDTQYF. The CDR3 DNA sequence: TGTGCCAGCTCACGCCTAGCGGGGGACACAGATACGCAGTATTTT.

V is TRBV29-1 and J is TRBJ1-1, with a tentative D call TRBD1 (6 bases). V dropped 6 bases and J dropped 4 bases, with 15 bases sitting between them. The CDR3 contains 13 residues. Germline values: CDR1 SQVTM, CDR2 ANQGSEA. The DNA for the CDR3 is TGCAGCGTCGCGGAGGGGGGCGGCACTGAAGCTTTCTTT. Protein: CSVAEGGGTEAFF.

This sequence joins TRBV5-8 and TRBJ1-4, with 11 positions matching TRBD1. CDR1 and CDR2 from the germline V gene are SGHTS and YDEGEE. This CDR3 has 17 amino acids. With V trimmed by 4 bases and J by 0 bases, 5 bases remained unmatched. The CDR3 DNA reads as TGTGCCAGCAGCCCCGGACAGGGGGCTCCAACTAATGAAAAACTGTTTTTT. It encodes CASSPGQGAPTNEKLFF.

This clone came up a few times. CDR3 amino acids: CASAGDFHTEAFF. The CDR3 DNA reads TGCGCCAGCGCGGGAGATTTCCACACTGAAGCTTTCTTT. The V and J genes are TRBV5-1 and TRBJ1-1; D unclear. This CDR3 has 13 amino acids. The germline V gene encodes CDR1 SGHRS and CDR2 YFSETQ. V gave up 7 bases and J gave up 3 bases, with 13 bases separating them.

The genes are TRBV6-4 and TRBJ2-2; 11 bases fit TRBD2. Germline V CDR1 and CDR2: MRHNA, SNTAGT. V lost 0 bases, J lost 7 bases, and 7 bases stayed unmatched. The CDR3 runs to 17 residues. The CDR3: CASSDSNLAGGIGELFF. In nucleotides, the CDR3 is TGTGCCAGCAGTGACTCGAACCTAGCGGGAGGTATCGGGGAGCTGTTTTTT.

V and J are TRBV11-2 and TRBJ1-2; 10 bases agree with TRBD1. The CDR3 is 15 residues long. The V gene's germline CDR1 is SGHAT and CDR2 FQNNGV. Trimming removed 1 base from V and 8 bases from J; junction bases left unmatched: 7. CDR3 DNA: TGTGCCAGCAGCTTAGGAAGACAGGGGGCGGGAGGCTACACCTTC. Its protein is CASSLGRQGAGGYTF.

The CDR3 protein is CASSLLGDPPGNTIYF. The CDR3 DNA sequence: TGTGCCAGCAGCTTGTTAGGGGACCCTCCTGGAAACACCATATATTTT. The J gene is TRBJ1-3, the V gene TRBV5-6; D possibly corresponds to TRBD1 (5 bases). The V gene lost 1 base and the J gene lost 2 bases, with 13 bases spanning the gap. This CDR3 has 16 residues. Looked up from germline, CDR1 is SGHDT and CDR2 is YYEEEE.

This rearrangement joins TRBV5-4 to TRBJ2-7; D perhaps matches TRBD2 (7 bases). Trimming left V 4 bases short and J 5 bases short, with 19 bases between. The germline V gene has CDR1 SGHNT and CDR2 YYREEE (reference sequence). CDR3 length: 15 amino acids. The CDR3 reads CASSPGGGLHHEQYF. The CDR3 nucleotides are TGTGCCAGCAGCCCTGGGGGGGGCTTACACCACGAGCAGTACTTC.